What follows are 32 T cell receptor beta chains derived from one specimen sequenced in a study of T cells in Graves' hyperthyroidism and ophthalmopathy. TCR beta CDR3 regions were amplified from RNA transcripts. During a first-round RT-PCR of the TCR CDR3, the HTBI primer set was used. TCRdb recomputed calls from the multiplex PCR reads with MiXCR, one row per CDR3 protein. Altogether roughly 100,000 distinct CDR3 sequences are present, around 50% being singletons, with the ten largest covering about 28%. Source material: blood. All receptors derive from a man in his forties with Graves' hyperthyroidism.

The chain joins TRBV5-1 to TRBJ1-6; D is possibly TRBD1 (6 bases). The CDR3 sequence is 15 residues long. Germline V gene sequence: CDR1 SGHRS, CDR2 YFSETQ. Trimming took 4 bases from V and 10 from J, leaving 18 bases between them. CDR3 nucleotides: TGCGCCAGCAGCCTCGATAGCGGGGGGGCGTCACCCCTCCACTTT. It translates to CASSLDSGGASPLHF.

In its sample, this clonotype was seen a few times. The rearrangement links TRBV5-1 to TRBJ2-2; possibly TRBD1 or TRBD2 for D (5 bases each). CDR1 and CDR2 (germline): SGHRS, YFSETQ. There are 14 residues in the CDR3. The V end was cut by 0 bases, the J end by 11 bases, with 14 bases between. The CDR3 is CASSLGGVRDELFF. CDR3 nucleotides: TGCGCCAGCAGCTTGGGAGGGGTCCGCGACGAGCTGTTTTTT.

This clonotype has at least ten counts. The genes are TRBV6-1 and TRBJ1-6, with D possibly matching TRBD1 (5 bases). This CDR3 is built from 15 residues. Trimming removed 1 base at V and 7 bases at J, with 11 bases between. Germline V CDR1 and CDR2: MNHNS, SASEGT. The CDR3 is CASSEGGRVNSPLHF. The CDR3 coding sequence is TGTGCCAGCAGTGAAGGGGGCAGGGTAAATTCACCCCTCCACTTT.

In this sample, this clonotype turned up many times. This chain joins TRBV12-3 or TRBV12-4 and TRBJ2-7, with D tentatively TRBD1 or TRBD2 (5 bases each). Trimming left V 6 bases short and J 9 bases short, with 15 bases between. The CDR3 runs to 12 residues. The CDR3 is CASRHGDSGQYF. CDR3 DNA: TGTGCCAGCAGACACGGCGACAGCGGGCAGTACTTC.

This clonotype was detected many times. V gene TRBV19 combines with J gene TRBJ2-3; D is ambiguous. The V and J ends lost 10 bases and 0 bases respectively, with 11 bases between them. This CDR3 region has 13 residues. The germline V gene encodes CDR1 LNHDA and CDR2 SQIVND (reference sequence). CDR3 in amino acids: CATSLSSTDTQYF. The CDR3 DNA is TGTGCCACCAGTCTTTCTAGCACAGATACGCAGTATTTT.

This clonotype has a count of ten or more. This sequence joins TRBV7-9 and TRBJ1-1; D unclear. This CDR3 has 13 amino acids. Trimming pared 2 bases from V and 6 bases from J, leaving 10 bases between. Germline assignment: CDR1 SEHNR and CDR2 FQNEAQ (reference sequence). The CDR3 loop reads CASSLIGVAEAFF. The DNA of the CDR3 is TGTGCCAGCAGCTTAATCGGGGTCGCTGAAGCTTTCTTT. The variable domain in full, completed from reference TRBV7-9 and TRBJ1-1, reads DTGVSQNPRHKITKRGQNVTFRCDPISEHNRLYWYRQTLGQGPEFLTYFQNEAQLEKSRLLSDRFSAERPKGSFSTLEIQRTEQGDSAMYLCASSLIGVAEAFFGQGTRLTVV.

To note about this clonotype: A much larger clone is a single base away; this may be a read error. The V and J genes are TRBV25-1 and TRBJ2-7; D remains unclear. CDR3 size: 13 residues. Germline assignment: CDR1 MGHDK and CDR2 SYGVNS. This CDR3 is CASSQPPQYGQYF. The DNA of the CDR3 is TGTGCCAGCAGCCAACCCCCTCAATACGGGCAGTACTTC.

The table lists this clonotype with a count of one. The junction and the germline gene differ at one end; a read error may be behind it. The CDR3 loop reads CASSLLGRIF. As DNA, the CDR3 is TGTGCCAGCAGCTTGTTGGGCCGGATCTTC. This rearrangement joins TRBV7-9 to TRBJ2-1; D remains unclear. Germline V gene sequence: CDR1 SEHNR, CDR2 FQNEAQ (reference sequence). The CDR3 totals 10 residues.

The chain has TRBV27 and TRBJ2-7, with D tentatively TRBD2 (6 bases). The CDR3 is 14 residues long. The germline V gene has CDR1 MNHEY and CDR2 SMNVEV (reference sequence). The V gene lost 4 bases and the J gene lost 9 bases, with 19 bases spanning the gap. CDR3 coding DNA: TGTGCCAGCAGTTACCAGAGGGACTTGGCGAGGCAGTACTTC. Translation gives CASSYQRDLARQYF.

V gene TRBV6-6 combines with J gene TRBJ1-1; possible D gene TRBD1, 5 bases. The germline V gene has CDR1 MNHNY and CDR2 SVGAGI (reference sequence). CDR3 size: 13 residues. Trimming shortened V by 3 bases and J by 4 bases, and 9 bases separated the two germline ends. This chain's CDR3 is CASSYAGGTEAFF. In DNA, the CDR3 is TGTGCCAGCAGTTATGCGGGGGGCACTGAAGCTTTCTTT.

V usage is TRBV7-6 and J usage is TRBJ1-5, with 8 bases identical to TRBD1. Germline lookup yields CDR1 SGHVS and CDR2 FNYEAQ. This CDR3 is built from 15 residues. The V segment lost 0 bases and the J segment 14 bases; nucleotides outside the gene matches: 12. CDR3 sequence (DNA): TGTGCCAGCAGCTTAGCGCGGCAGGGGGCCTACAATGAGCATTTT. The encoded protein is CASSLARQGAYNEHF. Looking up the rest from reference TRBV7-6 and TRBJ1-5 gives the full variable domain: GAGVSQSPRYKVTKRGQDVALRCDPISGHVSLYWYRQALGQGPEFLTYFNYEAQQDKSGLPNDRFSAERPEGSISTLTIQRTEQRDSAMYRCASSLARQGAYNEHFGDGTRLSIL.

Details on this clonotype: A much larger clone lies a single base off, so this may be a read error. V gene TRBV6-1 combines with J gene TRBJ2-7; D gene ambiguous. The CDR3 is made up of 14 amino acids. The germline V and J ends were trimmed by 4 bases and 6 bases, with 16 bases remaining between them. Germline V gene data show CDR1 as MNHNS and CDR2 as SASEGT. This CDR3 reads CASSAETIVGEQYF. Here the CDR3 DNA reads TGTGCCAGCAGTGCGGAGACAATAGTCGGCGAGCAGTACTTC.

With regard to this clonotype: One end of the junction is discordant with germline, which a read error may explain. The chain has TRBV19 and TRBJ2-5, with D hard to call. The germline V gene encodes CDR1 LNHDA and CDR2 SQIVND (reference sequence). The CDR3 sequence is 13 residues long. The CDR3 sequence: CTSSMDFQETQYF. The CDR3 DNA sequence: TGTACCAGTAGTATGGATTTCCAAGAGACCCAGTACTTC.

The chain joins TRBV9 to TRBJ1-1; D is unclear. Trimming stripped 5 bases from V and 4 bases from J, with 12 bases between. This CDR3 has 13 amino acids. CDR1 and CDR2 from the germline V gene are SGDLS and YYNGEE. The CDR3 loop is CASSPGMVTEAFF. The CDR3, as DNA: TGTGCCAGCAGTCCCGGGATGGTCACTGAAGCTTTCTTT.

In the case of this clonotype: A clone one base away is much larger, so this may be a read error. No conserved phenylalanine or tryptophan ends this CDR3, so it is likely a read error. This chain connects TRBV6-6 to TRBJ2-7; the match to TRBD1 covers 9 bases. CDR1 is MNHNY and CDR2 is SVGAGI in the germline V gene (reference sequence). Germline trimming cut 3 bases from V and 4 bases from J; bases unmatched to any gene: 7. This CDR3 has 15 residues. The CDR3 DNA is TGTGCCAGCAGTTATCCCGGGACAGGGTCTTACGAGCAGTACCTC. It translates to CASSYPGTGSYEQYL.

This clonotype was seen many times. V usage is TRBV19 and J usage is TRBJ2-2; the D is unclear. CDR1 is LNHDA, CDR2 SQIVND, per germline (reference sequence). The CDR3 covers 14 residues. V was clipped by 2 bases and J by 2 bases, with 6 bases between them. The CDR3: CASSIWSNTGELFF. The CDR3 bases are TGTGCCAGTAGTATATGGTCTAACACCGGGGAGCTGTTTTTT.

About this clonotype: The junction shows a germline mismatch at one end, possibly a read error. The chain recombines TRBV7-7 with TRBJ2-7, with 12 positions matching TRBD1. CDR3 length: 17 residues. CDR1 and CDR2 (germline): SSHAT, FNYEAQ (reference sequence). The chain's CDR3 is CASSSHQAGQGASEQYF. CDR3 DNA sequence: TGTGCTAGCAGCAGTCATCAAGCGGGACAGGGGGCCAGCGAGCAGTACTTC.

The rearrangement uses TRBV20-1 and TRBJ1-2; the D gene is possibly TRBD1 (6 bases). Looked up from germline, CDR1 is DFQATT and CDR2 is SNEGSKA (reference sequence). V was trimmed by 3 bases and J by 8 bases, leaving 16 bases between them. The CDR3 runs to 13 residues. CDR3 sequence (DNA): TGCAGTGCTAGCCGCACAGGGTTCCAGGGCTACACCTTC. It encodes CSASRTGFQGYTF.

This clonotype was observed at least ten times. The CDR3 nucleotides are TGTGCCACCAGCCCCCAGGCTAGCGGTTACAATGAGCAGTTCTTC. Translated, it gives CATSPQASGYNEQFF. The V gene is TRBV15, the J gene TRBJ2-1; TRBD2 matches 7 bases. CDR3 length: 15 amino acids. V dropped 5 bases and J dropped 4; count of bases not matched to a gene: 8. Germline V lookup: CDR1 LNHNV, CDR2 YYDKDF (reference sequence).

The V call is TRBV7-9, the J call TRBJ1-5; D is perhaps TRBD1 (5 bases). The CDR3 loop spans 13 amino acids. The germline CDR1 and CDR2 sequences are SEHNR and FQNEAQ (reference sequence). Trimming cost V 5 bases and J 11 bases, with 16 bases left between them. The CDR3 DNA reads TGTGCCAGCAGCCGCGACAGCCAAGAGACCCAGCATTTT. Its translation is CASSRDSQETQHF.

The chain links TRBV20-1 to TRBJ1-1; D call uncertain. The CDR3 loop spans 12 amino acids. Germline values: CDR1 DFQATT, CDR2 SNEGSKA (reference sequence). The CDR3 here is CRIRTTNTEAFF. CDR3 in DNA: TGCAGAATTCGAACCACGAACACTGAAGCTTTCTTT.

There are many counts of this clonotype. V is TRBV7-2 and J is TRBJ2-2, with D tentatively TRBD1 (7 bases). The length of the CDR3 is 16 residues. CDR1 is SGHTA and CDR2 is FQGNSA in the germline V gene. V was clipped by 1 base and J by 4 bases, with 13 bases between them. The CDR3 coding sequence is TGTGCCAGCAGCTTAGAACGACAGGGACTCACCGGGGAGCTGTTTTTT. Translated, it gives CASSLERQGLTGELFF.

With regard to this clonotype: The missing conserved phenylalanine or tryptophan at the end of this CDR3 makes a read error likely. This chain links TRBV5-1 with TRBJ2-1, with TRBD2 matching over 7 bases. This CDR3 contains 14 residues. The germline V gene has CDR1 SGHRS and CDR2 YFSETQ. The J segment lost 5 bases and the V segment lost 5 bases, leaving 7 bases of the junction unmatched. The CDR3 DNA sequence: TGCGCCAGCAGTGGCGGGGGAAACAACAATGAGCAGTTCGTC. It translates to CASSGGGNNNEQFV.

This chain connects TRBV11-2 to TRBJ2-1; 11 positions agree with TRBD1. The V and J ends lost 4 bases and 10 bases, in that order; junction bases with no gene match: 12. CDR3 size: 16 residues. CDR1 and CDR2 from the germline V gene are SGHAT and FQNNGV. DNA for the CDR3: TGTGCCAGCAGCTCAGGACAGGGGGCGAAACTGTACGAGCAGTTCTTC. Its translation is CASSSGQGAKLYEQFF.

This clonotype was detected ten times or more. The V gene is TRBV2, the J gene TRBJ1-4; no clear D gene. The CDR3 is 10 amino acids. The germline V gene encodes CDR1 SNHLY and CDR2 FYNNEI. V was cut by 8 bases and J by 8 bases, with 6 bases left in between. The CDR3 here is CASVGEKLFF. CDR3 nucleotide sequence: TGTGCCAGCGTGGGAGAAAAACTGTTTTTT.

This clonotype was seen ten or more times. The rearrangement links TRBV6-5 to TRBJ1-1; D is undetermined. The CDR3 extends over 13 amino acids. Trimming took 4 bases from V and 4 from J, leaving 10 bases between them. CDR1 is MNHEY, CDR2 SVGAGI, per germline. CDR3 sequence (DNA): TGTGCCAGCAGTTCGACTCGGGGCACTGAAGCTTTCTTT. It is translated as CASSSTRGTEAFF.

This clonotype was picked up many times. The chain has TRBV9 and TRBJ2-2, with D possibly matching TRBD1 (6 bases). The V end was cut by 3 bases, the J end by 3 bases, with 9 bases between. Germline loops: CDR1 SGDLS, CDR2 YYNGEE. This CDR3 contains 14 residues. CDR3 amino acids: CASSGQDYTGELFF. As DNA, the CDR3 is TGTGCCAGCAGCGGACAGGATTACACCGGGGAGCTGTTTTTT.

This clonotype occurred many times. The chain joins TRBV28 to TRBJ1-1, with D unresolved. V was pared by 5 bases and J by 1 base, with 8 bases between. Per germline, CDR1 MDHEN and CDR2 SYDVKM. CDR3 length: 13 amino acids. The CDR3 reads CASSPLTNTEAFF. The CDR3 nucleotides are TGTGCCAGCAGTCCCCTTACGAACACTGAAGCTTTCTTT.

On this clonotype itself: Without the conserved terminal phenylalanine or tryptophan, this CDR3 likely stems from a read error. The rearrangement links TRBV20-1 to TRBJ2-5, with 8 bases fitting TRBD2. The CDR3 is made up of 14 amino acids. Germline values: CDR1 DFQATT, CDR2 SNEGSKA (reference sequence). For the CDR3, the DNA is TGCGGTGCACCAGGCAGCGGGGGAAAAGAGACCCAGTACTCC. Encoded protein: CGAPGSGGKETQYS.

The gene calls are TRBV2 and TRBJ1-5; possibly TRBD1 for D (5 bases). Germline CDR1 and CDR2: SNHLY and FYNNEI. V lost 4 bases to trimming and J lost 7 bases, with 11 bases between them. This CDR3 is 13 amino acids long. The CDR3 DNA reads as TGTGCCAGCAGTGTCCAGGGAACGCAGCCCCAGCATTTT. This codes for CASSVQGTQPQHF. Full variable domain (rest looked up from reference TRBV2 and TRBJ1-5): EPEVTQTPSHQVTQMGQEVILRCVPISNHLYFYWYRQILGQKVEFLVSFYNNEISEKSEIFDDQFSVERPDGSNFTLKIRSTKLEDSAMYFCASSVQGTQPQHFGDGTRLSIL.

This clonotype was seen just once. This chain uses TRBV20-1 with TRBJ2-7, with 15 positions matching TRBD2. Germline-derived CDR1 and CDR2 are DFQATT and SNEGSKA (reference sequence). The CDR3 is 20 residues long. The V and J ends lost 7 bases and 0 bases, in that order; junction bases with no gene match: 19. The CDR3 DNA sequence: TGCAGTGTTAGGACTAGCGGGAGGGGGGTTAGCGGGTGGAACTCCTACGAGCAGTACTTC. It encodes CSVRTSGRGVSGWNSYEQYF.

CDR3 residues: CATSRTSGTPDTQYF. The CDR3 DNA is TGTGCCACCAGCAGAACTAGCGGGACCCCAGATACGCAGTATTTT. This rearrangement joins TRBV15 to TRBJ2-3; 10 nucleotides match TRBD2. The CDR3 extends over 15 amino acids. V gave up 2 bases and J gave up 4 bases; unmatched junction bases: 3. Germline V gives CDR1 LNHNV, CDR2 YYDKDF (reference sequence). Complete variable domain (other parts from reference TRBV15 and TRBJ2-3): DAMVIQNPRYQVTQFGKPVTLSCSQTLNHNVMYWYQQKSSQAPKLLFHYYDKDFNNEADTPDNFQSRRPNTSFCFLDIRSPGLGDTAMYLCATSRTSGTPDTQYFGPGTRLTVL.